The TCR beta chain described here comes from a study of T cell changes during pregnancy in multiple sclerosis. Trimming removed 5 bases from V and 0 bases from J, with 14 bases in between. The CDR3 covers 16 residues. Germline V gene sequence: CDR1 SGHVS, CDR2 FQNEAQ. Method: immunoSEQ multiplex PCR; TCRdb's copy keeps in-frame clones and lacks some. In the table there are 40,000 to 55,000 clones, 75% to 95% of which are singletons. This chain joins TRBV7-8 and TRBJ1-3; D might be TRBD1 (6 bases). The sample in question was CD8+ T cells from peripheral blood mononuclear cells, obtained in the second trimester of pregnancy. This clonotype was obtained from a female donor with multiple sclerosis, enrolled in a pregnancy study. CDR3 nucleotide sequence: TGTGCCAGCAGCCTACCCCGGACAGACTCTGGAAACACCATATATTTT. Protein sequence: CASSLPRTDSGNTIYF.